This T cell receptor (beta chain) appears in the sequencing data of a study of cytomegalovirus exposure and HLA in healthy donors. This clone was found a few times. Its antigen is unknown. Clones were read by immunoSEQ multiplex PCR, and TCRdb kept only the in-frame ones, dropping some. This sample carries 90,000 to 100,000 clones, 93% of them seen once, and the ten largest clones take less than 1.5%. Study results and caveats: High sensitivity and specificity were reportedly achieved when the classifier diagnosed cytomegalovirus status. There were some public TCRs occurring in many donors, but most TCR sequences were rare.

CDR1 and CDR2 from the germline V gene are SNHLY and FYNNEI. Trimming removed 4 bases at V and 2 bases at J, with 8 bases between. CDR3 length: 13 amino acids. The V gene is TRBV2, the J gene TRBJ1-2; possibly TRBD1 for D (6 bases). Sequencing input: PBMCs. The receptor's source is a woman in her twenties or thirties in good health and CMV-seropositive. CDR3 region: CASSVRGNYGYTF. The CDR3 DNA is TGTGCCAGCAGTGTAAGGGGGAACTATGGCTACACCTTC.